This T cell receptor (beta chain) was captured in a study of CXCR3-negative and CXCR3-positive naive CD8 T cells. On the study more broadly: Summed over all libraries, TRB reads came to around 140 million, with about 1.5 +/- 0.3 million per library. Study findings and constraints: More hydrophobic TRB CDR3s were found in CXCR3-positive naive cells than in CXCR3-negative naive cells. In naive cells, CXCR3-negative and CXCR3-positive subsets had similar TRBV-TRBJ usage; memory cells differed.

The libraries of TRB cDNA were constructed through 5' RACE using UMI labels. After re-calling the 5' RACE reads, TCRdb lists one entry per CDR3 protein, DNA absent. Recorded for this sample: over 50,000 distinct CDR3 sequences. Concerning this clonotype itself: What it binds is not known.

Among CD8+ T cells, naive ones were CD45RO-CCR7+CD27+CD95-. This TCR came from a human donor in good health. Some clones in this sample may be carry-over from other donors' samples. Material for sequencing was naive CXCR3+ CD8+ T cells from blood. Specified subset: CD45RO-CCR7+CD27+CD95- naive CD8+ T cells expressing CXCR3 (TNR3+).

The CDR3 loop reads CASSLEFGQSSSYEQYF. The V gene is TRBV5-1, the J gene TRBJ2-7. Looked up from germline, CDR1 is SGHRS and CDR2 is YFSETQ. The CDR3 contains 17 residues.